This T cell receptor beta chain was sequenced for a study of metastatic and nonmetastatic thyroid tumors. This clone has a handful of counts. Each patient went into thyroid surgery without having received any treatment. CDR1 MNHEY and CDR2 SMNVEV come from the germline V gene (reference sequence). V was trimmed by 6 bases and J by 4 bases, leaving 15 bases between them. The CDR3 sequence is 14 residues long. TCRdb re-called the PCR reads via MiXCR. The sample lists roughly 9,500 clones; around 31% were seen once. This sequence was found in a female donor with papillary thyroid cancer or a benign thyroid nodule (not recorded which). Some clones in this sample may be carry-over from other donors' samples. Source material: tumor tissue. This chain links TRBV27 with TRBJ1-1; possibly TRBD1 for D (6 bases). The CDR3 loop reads CASSYTGRPTEAFF. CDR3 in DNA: TGTGCCAGCAGCTATACAGGGAGGCCCACTGAAGCTTTCTTT.